This T cell receptor beta chain is from a study of spatial heterogeneity in lung cancer. Background on the study: Detection of beta-chain sequences consistently exceeded that of alpha-chain sequences. The study's findings and limits: Blood carried ubiquitous expanded tumor TCRs more at resection than follow-up.

Regarding time point: sample taken at primary tumor resection. No cells were sorted before sequencing. The whole RNA sequenced was extracted from tumor, nontumor lung or frozen PBMC. Of note for this clonotype: Antigen unknown.

The germline gives CDR1 LNHDA, CDR2 SQIVND (reference sequence). V lost 7 bases, J lost 0 bases, and 17 bases stayed unmatched. The CDR3 runs to 18 residues. The library protocol tagged each TCR cDNA with a unique molecular identifier. TCRdb reprocessed the 5' RACE reads via MiXCR and lists one record per CDR3 protein. The sample has about 85,000 distinct CDR3 sequences; approximately 21% are singletons. This receptor was taken from a male donor with early-stage non-small cell lung cancer. This sample comprised PBMCs, obtained at surgery. The V call is TRBV19, the J call TRBJ1-1, with TRBD1 identical over 7 bases. The CDR3 region has the DNA TGTGCCAGTACCACTACCGGGCGGAGGGGGCACATGAACACTGAAGCTTTCTTT. Translating it yields CASTTTGRRGHMNTEAFF. Full variable domain (remainder filled in from reference TRBV19 and TRBJ1-1): DGGITQSPKYLFRKEGQNVTLSCEQNLNHDAMYWYRQDPGQGLRLIYYSQIVNDFQKGDIAEGYSVSREKKESFPLTVTSAQKNPTAFYLCASTTTGRRGHMNTEAFFGQGTRLTVV.